This note documents a single TCR beta chain sequence. The data derive from a study of blood T cell repertoires in COVID-19. About the study: In each case, the material was cDNA or gDNA derived from T cells, B-cell-depleted T cells, or PBMCs.

How the authors handled the data: Amplification of reference gene primers was used by the study to estimate nucleated cell counts. Clones were read by immunoSEQ multiplex PCR, and TCRdb kept only the in-frame ones, dropping some. V and J calls and clone size are those listed in that table; D and trimming were worked out from the DNA. The data contain about 200,000 clones, 85% to 90% of them singletons. Specimen: peripheral blood. This TCR came from a man aged 18 to 35 with active or convalescent COVID-19.

In DNA form, the CDR3 reads TGTGCCAGCAGCCTGTTTGACAGGGTCCCTGAAGCTTTCTTT. This codes for CASSLFDRVPEAFF. This chain connects TRBV14 to TRBJ1-1; 7 positions match TRBD1. Trimming at V came to 4 bases and at J to 6 bases, leaving 8 bases not matched to a gene. The CDR3 is made up of 14 amino acids. CDR1 is SGHDN, CDR2 FVKESK, per germline.